Sequencing of this T cell receptor beta chain was carried out in a study of T cells in Graves' hyperthyroidism and ophthalmopathy. This clonotype has at least ten counts. It was RNA transcripts that yielded the amplified TCR beta CDR3 regions. RT-PCR in the first round (using the HTBI primer set) targeted the TCR CDR3. TCRdb used MiXCR to reprocess the multiplex PCR reads, holding one entry per CDR3 protein. The repertoire holds around 350,000 distinct CDR3 sequences, with about 20% as singletons. This CDR3 comprises 17 residues. The germline CDR1 and CDR2 sequences are MNHNS and SASEGT. Between the trimmed V and J ends, which lost 3 bases and 0 bases, there was a span of 15 bases.

The sequenced material came from blood. The clonotype originates from a young woman with Graves' hyperthyroidism. V is TRBV6-1 and J is TRBJ1-5; unclear D gene. The CDR3 loop reads CASSERLGRYSNQPQHF. The CDR3 DNA reads as TGTGCCAGCAGTGAGCGTCTGGGTCGGTATAGCAATCAGCCCCAGCATTTT.